The 9 T cell receptor beta chains below were found in one sample sequenced in a study of vaccination effects on CD4 cells after COVID-19. It was after nine to ten days of culture that CD4+ T cells were isolated. Participants each got two BNT162b2 or mRNA-1273 vaccine doses. These receptors lack a known antigen. TCRdb's copy holds only in-frame clones and misses some; the assay was immunoSEQ multiplex PCR. The table lists 57,000 or so clones, around 84% of them singletons, with roughly 4.2% in the top ten. The sample in question was CD4+ T cells from PBMCs cultured without peptide, obtained after COVID-19 vaccination. The receptors here all came from a human donor who received a COVID-19 vaccine.

This chain joins TRBV2 and TRBJ1-2, with D hard to call. The germline V gene encodes CDR1 SNHLY and CDR2 FYNNEI. The length of the CDR3 is 14 residues. Trimming removed 7 bases from V and 1 base from J, with 13 bases in between. The CDR3 coding sequence is TGTGCCAGCAATAGGGCGGGAATTAACTATGGCTACACCTTC. This encodes CASNRAGINYGYTF.

The chain uses TRBV6-5 and TRBJ1-2; tentative D call: TRBD1 (5 bases). V shed 2 bases and J shed 2 bases, with 9 bases lying between them. This CDR3 has 14 amino acids. Germline V gene lookup returns CDR1 MNHEY and CDR2 SVGAGI. The CDR3 DNA reads TGTGCCAGCAGTTACGTTGCAGGGAACTATGGCTACACCTTC. Its translation is CASSYVAGNYGYTF.

This chain connects TRBV6-1 to TRBJ1-5; D call uncertain. Germline-derived CDR1 and CDR2 are MNHNS and SASEGT. V was trimmed by 3 bases and J by 9 bases, leaving 9 bases between them. CDR3 size: 12 residues. The CDR3, as DNA: TGTGCCAGCAGTGACAGGTTGCGGCCCCAGCATTTT. Translation gives CASSDRLRPQHF.

The CDR3 sequence is CASSYNAAGVPQHF. The CDR3 DNA sequence: TGTGCCAGCAGTTATAACGCGGCAGGGGTGCCCCAGCATTTT. This rearrangement joins TRBV6-2 or TRBV6-3 to TRBJ1-5; weak D call: TRBD1 (6 bases). Germline CDR1 MNHEY, CDR2 SVGEGT. The CDR3 is 14 residues long. Deletions cut 3 bases from V and 9 bases from J, with 15 bases between.

The V gene is TRBV19, the J gene TRBJ1-1; a possible D gene is TRBD1 (6 bases). V was pared by 3 bases and J by 3 bases, with 17 bases between. The germline gives CDR1 LNHDA, CDR2 SQIVND (reference sequence). The CDR3 totals 16 residues. The CDR3 DNA reads TGTGCCAGTAGTATTGGGGGCAGGGGAAGAGACACTGAAGCTTTCTTT. Translating gives CASSIGGRGRDTEAFF.

This sequence joins TRBV5-1 and TRBJ2-3; 7 bases map to TRBD2. V lost 1 base and J lost 2; bases outside the gene matches: 7. There are 16 residues in the CDR3. Germline V lookup: CDR1 SGHRS, CDR2 YFSETQ. The CDR3, as DNA: TGCGCCAGCAGCTTGCTCGCGGGAGACCACACAGATACGCAGTATTTT. Its protein is CASSLLAGDHTDTQYF.

V usage is TRBV7-9 and J usage is TRBJ1-6; perhaps TRBD1 as D (5 bases). CDR3 size: 14 residues. CDR1 SEHNR and CDR2 FQNEAQ come from the germline V gene (reference sequence). V gave up 6 bases and J gave up 6 bases, with 12 bases separating them. The CDR3 DNA is TGTGCCAGCAGGGGCAGGGAAAGTAATTCACCCCTCCACTTT. Its translation is CASRGRESNSPLHF.

V gene TRBV20-1 combines with J gene TRBJ2-5; either TRBD1 or TRBD2 may supply D (5 bases each). The CDR3 is 11 residues long. The germline V and J ends were trimmed by 3 bases and 5 bases, with 7 bases remaining between them. CDR1 is DFQATT and CDR2 is SNEGSKA in the germline V gene (reference sequence). Here the CDR3 reads CSARGVETQYF. The CDR3 DNA follows: TGCAGTGCTAGGGGGGTCGAGACCCAGTACTTC.

The chain links TRBV9 to TRBJ2-3; D may correspond to TRBD1 or TRBD2 (5 bases each). The CDR3 spans 15 residues. Germline CDR1 reads SGDLS; CDR2 reads YYNGEE. Trimming removed 0 bases from V and 5 bases from J, with 13 bases in between. The CDR3: CASSVGVRGKDTQYF. DNA for the CDR3: TGTGCCAGCAGCGTAGGCGTGAGGGGAAAAGATACGCAGTATTTT.